This entry concerns a single T cell receptor (beta chain). The data were obtained in a study of blood T cell repertoires in COVID-19. Study-wide background: Sources were T cells, B-cell-depleted T cells, or PBMCs; the material itself was cDNA or gDNA.

All enrollees were about 18 to 89 years old and from fewer than 30 US areas. Assignments of participants to cohorts depended upon their own reported clinical history. Recovery among Cohort 3 donors was established by two negative PCRs, clearance, or symptom resolution. CDR1 is SGDLS and CDR2 is YYNGEE in the germline V gene. With V trimmed by 0 bases and J by 2 bases, 7 bases remained unmatched. This CDR3 spans 16 amino acids. Measured with immunoSEQ multiplex PCR; TCRdb has only the in-frame clones, and not every one. The data show 250,000 to 350,000 clones, 90% seen once. V and J are TRBV9 and TRBJ2-5, with 7 positions matching TRBD2. Sequencing used PBMCs or T cells enriched from blood (not recorded which). The TCR sequence derives from a woman in her twenties or thirties who had recovered from COVID-19. The CDR3 protein is CASSVGPAGLQETQYF. As DNA, the CDR3 is TGTGCCAGCAGCGTAGGGCCAGCGGGATTACAAGAGACCCAGTACTTC.